This T cell receptor (beta chain) was captured in a study of regulatory T cells in long-lasting Graves disease. Study-level findings and limits: Persistent disease was characterized by preferential usage of TRBV28, TRBJ1-2 and TRBJ2-5.

As to time point: newly diagnosed GD, antithyroid drugs for less than 3 months. TCR sequences were obtained from RNA taken from PBMCs. Patients with Graves' disease were diagnosed by American Thyroid Association guidelines. This clonotype came up a few times. Antigen unknown. Arm-PCR of CDR3 regions and iRepertoire HTBI primers were the basis on which TCR beta libraries were built. Authors' processing steps: Identification across samples found 62 TRBV and around 15 TRBJ segments. TCRdb re-called the multiplex PCR reads with MiXCR, one entry per CDR3 protein. Here the V and J calls rest on TCRdb's processing, not on the authors' analysis. The repertoire has 510,000 or so distinct CDR3 sequences, around 13% of them found once; the top ten carry around 10%. The CDR3 contains 13 residues. Germline lookup yields CDR1 LNHNV and CDR2 YYDKDF (reference sequence). V gave up 6 bases and J gave up 4 bases, with 10 bases separating them.

This same sample was also taken into another study, of T cells in Graves' hyperthyroidism and ophthalmopathy. From that paper: RT-PCR in the first round (using the HTBI primer set) targeted the TCR CDR3.

Sequenced here: peripheral blood mononuclear cells (PBMCs), sampled at new diagnosis, from a patient treated with antithyroid drugs. The receptor was isolated from a woman aged 30 to 39 with Graves disease. The chain links TRBV15 to TRBJ2-1; no definite D call. CDR3 protein: CATRVLTYNEQFF. The CDR3 DNA reads TGTGCCACCAGGGTTCTTACATACAATGAGCAGTTCTTC.